The 24 T cell receptor beta chains reported below all come from one sample, sequenced in a study of blood T cells in healthy people across ages. A second 7 to 11 cycle PCR used barcoded and J-beta primers. Using its own MiXCR run on the 5' RACE reads, TCRdb lists one record per CDR3 protein. The sample records just under 900,000 distinct CDR3 sequences, 29% being singletons. The sequencing input was blood. These receptors were taken from a woman older than 75 in good health.

The rearrangement links TRBV7-8 to TRBJ2-1, with 7 bases identical to TRBD1. The CDR3 sequence is 14 residues long. V shed 5 bases and J 9 bases; nucleotides not matched to a gene: 10. Germline-derived CDR1 and CDR2 are SGHVS and FQNEAQ. In DNA, the CDR3 is TGTGCCAGCAGCCAAATAAGGGGGCCGGGTGAGCAGTTCTTC. Protein: CASSQIRGPGEQFF.

A word on this clonotype: A much larger clonotype is one base distant, so this may be a read error. The rearrangement joins TRBV4-1 to TRBJ2-1, with 9 bases aligning to TRBD1. The V segment lost 6 bases and the J segment 1 base; nucleotides outside the gene matches: 1. The germline CDR1 and CDR2 sequences are MGHRA and YSYEKL. The CDR3 covers 14 residues. DNA of the CDR3: TGCGCCAGCAGACAGGGGGCTTCCTACAATGAGCAGTTCTTC. This codes for CASRQGASYNEQFF.

For the CDR3, the DNA is TGTGCCAGCAGCCGCTCAGGGGGGTGTGACGAGCAGTACTTC. It encodes CASSRSGGCDEQYF. V gene TRBV28 combines with J gene TRBJ2-7; D possibly corresponds to TRBD1 (7 bases). The CDR3 spans 14 residues. Germline CDR1 reads MDHEN; CDR2 reads SYDVKM. Trimming removed 6 bases from V and 5 bases from J, with 17 bases in between. Full variable domain (outside the CDR3, taken from reference TRBV28 and TRBJ2-7): DVKVTQSSRYLVKRTGEKVFLECVQDMDHENMFWYRQDPGLGLRLIYFSYDVKMKEKGDIPEGYSVSREKKERFSLILESASTNQTSMYLCASSRSGGCDEQYFGPGTRLTVT.

This clonotype showed up many times. The rearrangement uses TRBV5-1 and TRBJ2-5; TRBD2 matches 7 bases. Trimming cost V 3 bases and J 4 bases; bases outside gene matches: 6. The CDR3 contains 14 residues. Germline V lookup: CDR1 SGHRS, CDR2 YFSETQ. The CDR3 region has the DNA TGCGCCAGCAGCTCCCCGAGGGAGGGAGAGACCCAGTACTTC. Its protein is CASSSPREGETQYF.

A note on this clonotype: The junction departs from germline at one end; a sequencing error may be responsible. The chain uses TRBV5-1 and TRBJ2-1; a weak D match, TRBD1 (6 bases). This CDR3 is built from 13 residues. The germline V gene has CDR1 SGHRS and CDR2 YFSETQ. CDR3 sequence: CASSLYRDDEQLF. CDR3 nucleotide sequence: TGCGCCAGCAGCTTGTACAGGGATGATGAGCAGCTCTTC.

This clonotype was counted ten times or more. The chain recombines TRBV29-1 with TRBJ2-1, with D perhaps matching TRBD1 (6 bases). The CDR3 runs to 15 residues. CDR1 is SQVTM, CDR2 ANQGSEA, per germline. V was trimmed by 8 bases and J by 1 base, leaving 18 bases between them. The CDR3 region is CSLREQGGSYNEQFF. The CDR3 nucleotides read TGCAGCCTAAGAGAACAGGGTGGGTCCTACAATGAGCAGTTCTTC.

The chain couples TRBV7-2 to TRBJ2-5; the match to TRBD2 covers 9 bases. The CDR3 contains 14 residues. Germline CDR1 SGHTA, CDR2 FQGNSA. The J segment lost 5 bases and the V segment lost 3 bases, leaving 4 bases of the junction unmatched. In DNA, the CDR3 is TGTGCCAGCAGCTTGCTAGCGGGAAGGGAGACCCAGTACTTC. This translates into CASSLLAGRETQYF.

With respect to this clonotype: This may arise from a read error, as a much more abundant clone is one base away. The rearrangement joins TRBV11-2 to TRBJ2-4; 7 nucleotides align to TRBD2. The DNA matches TRBJ2-5 better at its end, which makes the J call doubtful. Germline V CDR1 and CDR2: SGHAT, FQNNGV. The CDR3 consists of 15 residues. The CDR3 protein is CASGSRRGFQETQYF. DNA of the CDR3: TGTGCCAGCGGCTCGAGGCGGGGGTTTCAAGAGACCCAGTACTTC.

This clonotype showed up many times. The V gene is TRBV2, the J gene TRBJ2-5; the D gene is possibly TRBD2 (5 bases). The DNA end is more similar to TRBJ2-7, so the J call may be wrong. The germline V gene encodes CDR1 SNHLY and CDR2 FYNNEI. The CDR3 spans 11 residues. The chain's CDR3 is CASRRGSEQYF. CDR3 DNA: TGTGCCAGCAGACGAGGGTCCGAGCAGTACTTC.

This clonotype came up many times. This chain connects TRBV18 to TRBJ1-1; the match to TRBD1 covers 7 bases. Germline lookup yields CDR1 KGHSH and CDR2 LQKENI. This CDR3 has 13 residues. V lost 8 bases and J lost 3; bases outside the gene matches: 6. The chain's CDR3 is CASSPTGYTEAFF. Written as DNA, the CDR3 is TGTGCCAGCAGCCCGACAGGGTACACTGAAGCTTTCTTT.

V and J are TRBV29-1 and TRBJ2-3; a weak D match, TRBD1 (6 bases). The germline V gene encodes CDR1 SQVTM and CDR2 ANQGSEA. The CDR3 spans 13 residues. Trimming left V 5 bases short and J 5 bases short, with 14 bases between. CDR3 in DNA: TGCAGCGTTAGGGGTCCAGGGGTAGATACGCAGTATTTT. Its translation: CSVRGPGVDTQYF.

This clonotype turned up a few times. This chain uses TRBV6-6 with TRBJ2-2; D might be TRBD1 or TRBD2, each matching 5 bases. Germline-derived CDR1 and CDR2 are MNHNY and SVGAGI (reference sequence). The CDR3 sequence is 15 residues long. V lost 5 bases, J lost 0 bases, and 10 bases lay in between. The CDR3 loop is CASSVQEANTGELFF. The CDR3 coding sequence is TGTGCCAGCAGTGTACAGGAGGCGAACACCGGGGAGCTGTTTTTT.

In its sample, this clonotype was seen many times. CDR3 amino acids: CASSQDRGAGYTF. In DNA, the CDR3 is TGCGCCAGCAGCCAAGATAGGGGGGCTGGCTACACCTTC. The rearrangement uses TRBV4-3 and TRBJ1-2, with D possibly being TRBD1 (6 bases). Germline V gene sequence: CDR1 LGHNA, CDR2 YSLEER. The CDR3 is made up of 13 amino acids. V dropped 0 bases and J dropped 7 bases, with 9 bases sitting between them.

J is TRBJ1-5 and V is TRBV2; no clear D. Deletions cut 6 bases from V and 2 bases from J, with 17 bases between. The CDR3 length is 16 residues. Germline values: CDR1 SNHLY, CDR2 FYNNEI. The CDR3 region is CASRPLDAGGNQPQHF. The CDR3 bases are TGTGCCAGCAGACCTCTGGACGCAGGCGGCAATCAGCCCCAGCATTTT.

The table lists this clonotype with a few counts. V gene TRBV20-1 combines with J gene TRBJ1-6; D remains unclear. The CDR3 length is 15 residues. V dropped 3 bases and J dropped 1 base, with 10 bases sitting between them. The germline V gene has CDR1 DFQATT and CDR2 SNEGSKA (reference sequence). Written as DNA, the CDR3 is TGCAGTGCTAGGGGGAGAGGTTCCTATAATTCACCCCTCCACTTT. As protein: CSARGRGSYNSPLHF.

In this sample, this clonotype turned up many times. This rearrangement joins TRBV12-3 or TRBV12-4 to TRBJ2-5; 10 bases map to TRBD2. CDR3 size: 15 residues. V lost 5 bases to trimming and J lost 3 bases; unmatched junction nucleotides: 6. The CDR3 sequence is CASSLSGGSKETQYF. The CDR3 DNA reads as TGTGCCAGCAGTCTTAGCGGGGGGAGCAAAGAGACCCAGTACTTC.

The V and J genes are TRBV6-1 and TRBJ1-1; perhaps TRBD1 as D (6 bases). The germline V gene has CDR1 MNHNS and CDR2 SASEGT. With 5 bases removed from V and 1 base from J, the gap between germline ends came to 20 bases. The CDR3 consists of 17 residues. CDR3 coding DNA: TGTGCCAGCAGTAAGCTTGGCAGGGGCCTCCAGAACACTGAAGCTTTCTTT. Its protein product is CASSKLGRGLQNTEAFF.

In this sample, this clonotype turned up a few times. The chain has TRBV7-2 and TRBJ2-7; TRBD2 might be the D (6 bases). Germline CDR1 reads SGHTA; CDR2 reads FQGNSA. Trimming shortened V by 0 bases and J by 5 bases, and 14 bases separated the two germline ends. This CDR3 has 15 amino acids. CDR3 sequence (DNA): TGTGCCAGCAGCTTAGCGTTCGGGGGTTCCCACGAGCAGTACTTC. Translation: CASSLAFGGSHEQYF.

This clonotype was detected only a few times. This chain links TRBV18 with TRBJ2-5, with D possibly matching TRBD2 (6 bases). CDR3 length equals 15 residues. V was shortened by 0 bases and J by 0 bases, with 8 bases between the two germline ends. CDR1 KGHSH and CDR2 LQKENI come from the germline V gene. CDR3 sequence: CASSPPGGNQETQYF. The CDR3, as DNA: TGTGCCAGCTCACCACCGGGGGGAAACCAAGAGACCCAGTACTTC.

Ten or more counts support this clonotype. This CDR3 is CASSSRTSVADTQYF. The CDR3 DNA is TGTGCCAGCAGCTCCCGGACTAGCGTGGCAGATACGCAGTATTTT. This chain uses TRBV9 with TRBJ2-3; 9 bases line up with TRBD2. CDR3 length equals 15 residues. With V trimmed by 4 bases and J by 4 bases, 7 bases remained unmatched. Germline V gene lookup returns CDR1 SGDLS and CDR2 YYNGEE. The full variable domain, its missing parts supplied by reference TRBV9 and TRBJ2-3, is DSGVTQTPKHLITATGQRVTLRCSPRSGDLSVYWYQQSLDQGLQFLIQYYNGEERAKGNILERFSAQQFPDLHSELNLSSLELGDSALYFCASSSRTSVADTQYFGPGTRLTVL.

V gene TRBV6-2 or TRBV6-3 combines with J gene TRBJ2-2, with 12 bases lining up with TRBD2. The CDR3 extends over 14 amino acids. Unmatched junction bases numbered 5, after V lost 6 bases and J lost 9 bases. Germline CDR1 is MNHEY and CDR2 is SVGEGT. The CDR3 loop reads CASSRTSGVRELFF. The CDR3 DNA sequence: TGTGCCAGCAGCCGGACTAGCGGGGTCCGGGAGCTGTTTTTT.

At least ten counts were recorded for this clonotype. One junction end disagrees with the germline gene, perhaps due to a read error. The genes are TRBV5-1 and TRBJ2-7; D not certain. Germline assignment: CDR1 SGHRS and CDR2 YFSETQ. The CDR3 runs 14 residues. The CDR3 sequence: CASSLDHLAYEQYF. As DNA, the CDR3 is TGCGCCAGTAGCTTGGATCACCTCGCCTACGAGCAGTACTTC.

The chain has TRBV30 and TRBJ1-2; 7 bases agree with TRBD1. The germline V gene has CDR1 GTSNPN and CDR2 SVGIG (reference sequence). This CDR3 is built from 15 residues. Trimming took 1 base from V and 3 from J; bases not matched to a gene: 8. The CDR3 sequence: CAWSAPWDSHYGYTF. In DNA form, the CDR3 reads TGTGCCTGGAGTGCCCCATGGGACAGCCACTATGGCTACACCTTC. Using reference TRBV30 and TRBJ1-2 for the parts outside the CDR3, the full variable domain is SQTIHQWPATLVQPVGSPLSLECTVEGTSNPNLYWYRQAAGRGLQLLFYSVGIGQISSEVPQNLSASRPQDRQFILSSKKLLLSDSGFYLCAWSAPWDSHYGYTFGSGTRLTVV.

This clonotype was observed many times. CDR3 nucleotide sequence: TGTGCCAGCAGCTTGGAGGCAACTAACTATGGCTACACCTTC. Its translation: CASSLEATNYGYTF. The chain combines TRBV5-6 with TRBJ1-2; D is undetermined. Looked up from germline, CDR1 is SGHDT and CDR2 is YYEEEE. The CDR3 has 14 residues. The germline V and J ends were trimmed by 0 bases and 0 bases, with 6 bases remaining between them.